Sequencing of this T cell receptor (beta chain) was carried out in a study of identical twins. This clonotype was seen a few times. Antigen specificity is unknown. Overall study findings and caveats: Abundant cord blood beta clonotypes carried fewer insertions; memory repertoires showed none.

The CDR3 is 19 residues long. Trimming took 3 bases from V and 3 from J; bases not matched to a gene: 16. Germline loops: CDR1 SGHVS, CDR2 FQNEAQ. The cDNA had a unique molecular identifier and a template-switch universal primer site. TCRdb independently ran MiXCR on the 5' RACE reads; one entry per CDR3 protein. The sample holds approximately 350,000 distinct CDR3 sequences, around 12% seen once. This sample also appeared in a second study, on yellow fever vaccine responses in identical twins.

The chain employs TRBV7-8 and TRBJ1-2; 10 bases match TRBD1. The sequencing sample was made of CD8+ T cells sorted from blood. This TCR came from a woman between 18 and 30 years old in good health. The CDR3 DNA follows: TGTGCCAGCAGCTTGGCTTCGCGGACAGGGGGAGGCATAGACTATGGCTACACCTTC. This codes for CASSLASRTGGGIDYGYTF.